The T cell receptor beta chain under discussion was sequenced for a study of T-cell reconstitution after alpha-beta-depleted transplantation in children. This CDR3 contains 16 residues. CDR1 and CDR2 from the germline V gene are MNHEY and SVGEGT. V was trimmed by 2 bases and J by 3 bases, leaving 11 bases between them. The authors prepared the TCRbeta library with unique molecular identifiers. TCRdb reanalysed the PCR reads using MiXCR and keeps one entry per CDR3 protein. Among a few hundred thousand distinct CDR3 sequences listed, about 10% were seen once. At least ten counts were recorded for this clonotype.

V and J are TRBV6-2 or TRBV6-3 and TRBJ1-6; maybe TRBD1 (5 bases). The material sequenced was PBMCs from the stem cell graft donor, taken from the stem cell graft. The TCR sequence derives from a human donor who donated a stem cell graft to a child with SCID. CDR3 loop: CASSYDRDLYNSPLHF. The CDR3 DNA sequence: TGTGCCAGCAGTTACGACCGGGACCTCTATAATTCACCCCTCCACTTT.